The sequence of this TCR beta chain was determined in a study of cytomegalovirus exposure and HLA in healthy donors. About the study: Earlier findings included some 120 million unique TCR beta sequences obtained from some 180 million T cells. Within an early data release were about 85 million unique TCRs drawn from HLA-typed donors.

The primer mix had 60 Vbeta and 13 Jbeta primers. The repertoire was sequenced with immunoSEQ multiplex PCR; TCRdb's copy has only in-frame clones and lacks some. The sample has about 200,000 clones, approximately 78% seen once. Study-level results: Exclusion as indistinguishable affected some V segments, including TRBV6-2 and TRBV6-3. HLA alleles were associated with around 17,000 TCR beta sequences in a later analysis at 0.05 false discovery rate.

Only a few counts were recorded for this clone. The antigen remains undetermined. The CDR3 extends over 13 amino acids. In germline, CDR1 is SNHLY, CDR2 FYNNEI. The V end lost 6 bases, the J end lost 2 bases, and 10 bases lay between the germline ends. Input material: PBMCs. The sequence was collected from a male donor in good health and CMV-seronegative. The chain has TRBV2 and TRBJ1-1; tentative D call: TRBD1 (5 bases). The CDR3 loop reads CASRWTTNTEAFF. Written as DNA, the CDR3 is TGTGCCAGCAGGTGGACAACCAACACTGAAGCTTTCTTT.